This T cell receptor beta chain originates from a study of control samples from healthy donors and cancer patients. Data came from immunoSEQ multiplex PCR; TCRdb stores just in-frame clones and leaves some out. The sample lists fewer than 200,000 clones, over 80% seen once, with roughly 1.5% in the top ten. Trimming took 3 bases from V and 0 from J, leaving 15 bases between them. The CDR3 is 17 residues long. Looked up from germline, CDR1 is MNHNS and CDR2 is SASEGT. The source is a man aged 18 to 29 in good health. The source material was blood. The chain uses TRBV6-1 and TRBJ1-3; D unclear. DNA for the CDR3: TGTGCCAGCAGTGATCCCCCGGGTGGCAGCTCTGGAAACACCATATATTTT. It encodes CASSDPPGGSSGNTIYF.